The T cell receptor beta chain under discussion was sequenced for a study of metastatic and nonmetastatic thyroid tumors. Study overall: The comparison covered peripheral blood and tumor or nodule tissue in malignant and benign thyroid patients.

Authors' data handling: Differences in CDR3 between clinicopathological groups were drawn on to build a classifier intended to discriminate distant-metastatic papillary thyroid cancer patients. Using MiXCR, TCRdb re-called clones from the PCR reads. TCRdb's processing, not the study's, gives the V and J calls here. The sample consists of 23,000 or so clones, roughly 22% of them appearing once. This clone occurred many times. No antigen is known for it. Per germline, CDR1 SGHTA and CDR2 FQGNSA. V lost 2 bases to trimming and J lost 4 bases, with 18 bases between them. The CDR3 is 16 residues long. Study-wide points: Malignant thyroid tumors reportedly had TCR beta diversity that was significantly higher than in benign nodules, in blood and tumor.

Until they underwent thyroid surgery, no patient had received any treatment. This clonotype originated in a female donor with papillary thyroid cancer or a benign thyroid nodule (not recorded which). Some clones in this sample may be carry-over from other donors' samples. The chain employs TRBV7-2 and TRBJ2-7; D call uncertain. The material sequenced was blood. This CDR3 is CASSLSSSVLLYEQYF. CDR3 DNA sequence: TGTGCCAGCAGCTTATCTAGTTCGGTACTCTTATACGAGCAGTACTTC. Drawing the rest from reference TRBV7-2 and TRBJ2-7, the complete variable domain is GAGVSQSPSNKVTEKGKDVELRCDPISGHTALYWYRQSLGQGLEFLIYFQGNSAPDKSGLPSDRFSAERTGGSVSTLTIQRTQQEDSAVYLCASSLSSSVLLYEQYFGPGTRLTVT.